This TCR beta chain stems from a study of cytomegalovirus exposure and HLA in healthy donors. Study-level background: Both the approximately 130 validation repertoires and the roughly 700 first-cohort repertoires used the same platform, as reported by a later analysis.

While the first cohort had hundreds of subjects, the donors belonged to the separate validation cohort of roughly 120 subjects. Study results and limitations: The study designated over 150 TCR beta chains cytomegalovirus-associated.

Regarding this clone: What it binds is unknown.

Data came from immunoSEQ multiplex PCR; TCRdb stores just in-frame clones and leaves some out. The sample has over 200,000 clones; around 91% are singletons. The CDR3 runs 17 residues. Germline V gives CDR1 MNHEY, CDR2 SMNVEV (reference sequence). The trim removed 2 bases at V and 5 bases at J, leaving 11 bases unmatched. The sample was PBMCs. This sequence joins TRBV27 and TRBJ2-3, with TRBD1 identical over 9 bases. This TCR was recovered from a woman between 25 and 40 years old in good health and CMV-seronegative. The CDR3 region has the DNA TGTGCCAGCAGTTTACTTCACAGGGGGCGCAATGGAGATACGCAGTATTTT. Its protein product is CASSLLHRGRNGDTQYF.